A single sample gave rise to the 4 T cell receptor beta chains below, sequenced in a study of cytomegalovirus exposure and HLA in healthy donors. Vbeta (60) and Jbeta (13) primers were used in the PCR. Method: immunoSEQ multiplex PCR; TCRdb's copy keeps in-frame clones and lacks some. The table includes approximately 90,000 clones, over 60% detected once. The sample was PBMCs. Receptors originate from a young man in good health and CMV-seronegative.

The chain couples TRBV18 to TRBJ1-5; D is possibly TRBD1 (5 bases). Germline V gene sequence: CDR1 KGHSH, CDR2 LQKENI. The V end was cut by 1 base, the J end by 4 bases, with 11 bases between. The CDR3 has 15 residues. This CDR3 is CASSPQGSHNQPQHF. CDR3 coding DNA: TGTGCCAGCTCACCACAGGGGTCCCATAATCAGCCCCAGCATTTT.

Notes on this clone: One end of the junction varies from germline; a read error may be responsible. V usage is TRBV7-6 and J usage is TRBJ2-2, with 7 bases identical to TRBD1. Germline V gene data show CDR1 as SGHVS and CDR2 as FNYEAQ. The CDR3 sequence is 16 residues long. The DNA for the CDR3 is TGTGCCAGCAGCTTAAGGGACAGAACGAACACCAGGGAGCTGTTTTTT. The encoded protein is CASSLRDRTNTRELFF.

This clone was found a few times. This chain joins TRBV19 and TRBJ1-5; D is unclear. The CDR3 runs 14 residues. Germline V gene sequence: CDR1 LNHDA, CDR2 SQIVND (reference sequence). Trimming left V 1 base short and J 10 bases short, with 14 bases between. The CDR3 region has the DNA TGTGCCAGTAGTATAGGACGGTCCGGGGAACCCCAGCATTTT. Translated, it gives CASSIGRSGEPQHF.

This clone was recorded a few times. This chain joins TRBV7-9 and TRBJ2-2; D is perhaps TRBD2 (6 bases). CDR3 length: 16 amino acids. V was cut by 2 bases and J by 0 bases, with 10 bases left in between. CDR1 and CDR2 from the germline V gene are SEHNR and FQNEAQ (reference sequence). CDR3 DNA: TGTGCCAGCAGCTTACCGGGACTCTCGAACACCGGGGAGCTGTTTTTT. Protein sequence: CASSLPGLSNTGELFF.